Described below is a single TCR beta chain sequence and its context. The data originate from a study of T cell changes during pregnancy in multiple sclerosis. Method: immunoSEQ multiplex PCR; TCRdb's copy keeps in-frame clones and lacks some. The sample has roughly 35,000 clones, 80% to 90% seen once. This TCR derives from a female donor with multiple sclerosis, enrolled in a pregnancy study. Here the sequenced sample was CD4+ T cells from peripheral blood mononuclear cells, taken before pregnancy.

The CDR3 coding sequence is TGTGCCAGCAGTGGGGGGGGGACAGGACTAGCGGGAGGGAATGAGCAGTTCTTC. Translation gives CASSGGGTGLAGGNEQFF. This rearrangement joins TRBV27 to TRBJ2-1; 15 bases match TRBD2. V trimming: 5 bases; J trimming: 7 bases; junction bases outside the gene matches: 12. Germline V gene data show CDR1 as MNHEY and CDR2 as SMNVEV (reference sequence). The CDR3 extends over 18 amino acids.